These 14 T cell receptor beta chains share one sample of origin, sequenced in a study of OX40 agonist ivuxolimab in advanced cancers. Clones were read by immunoSEQ multiplex PCR, and TCRdb kept only the in-frame ones, dropping some. Of about 82,000 clones listed, approximately 92% are singletons. The sequencing used CD4+ or CD8+ T cells sorted from blood, collected in a trial of the OX40 agonist ivuxolimab. Receptor source: an adult with an advanced solid tumor such as melanoma, head and neck, liver or kidney cancer.

The V gene is TRBV18, the J gene TRBJ2-3, with D possibly being TRBD1 or TRBD2 (5 bases each). Looked up from germline, CDR1 is KGHSH and CDR2 is LQKENI. Trimming left V 3 bases short and J 0 bases short, with 10 bases between. The length of the CDR3 is 15 residues. The DNA for the CDR3 is TGTGCCAGCTCACCCAGGGAGACTAGCACAGATACGCAGTATTTT. Protein: CASSPRETSTDTQYF.

The count of this clone is one. The chain carries TRBV30 and TRBJ2-1; TRBD2 matches 8 bases. Germline loops: CDR1 GTSNPN, CDR2 SVGIG (reference sequence). With V trimmed by 0 bases and J by 2 bases, 3 bases remained unmatched. This CDR3 has 15 amino acids. The CDR3 nucleotides are TGTGCCTGGAGTGTACCCGGGGGGGCCTACAATGAGCAGTTCTTC. Protein: CAWSVPGGAYNEQFF. The full variable domain, its missing parts supplied by reference TRBV30 and TRBJ2-1, is SQTIHQWPATLVQPVGSPLSLECTVEGTSNPNLYWYRQAAGRGLQLLFYSVGIGQISSEVPQNLSASRPQDRQFILSSKKLLLSDSGFYLCAWSVPGGAYNEQFFGPGTRLTVL.

The rearrangement uses TRBV5-1 and TRBJ2-6; D is possibly TRBD1 (5 bases). This CDR3 contains 17 residues. V lost 3 bases, J lost 2 bases, and 15 bases lay in between. Germline V gene sequence: CDR1 SGHRS, CDR2 YFSETQ. Here the CDR3 reads CASSSTPSGTGANVLTF. The CDR3 DNA reads as TGCGCCAGCAGCTCCACACCCTCAGGGACTGGGGCCAACGTCCTGACTTTC.

V usage is TRBV10-3 and J usage is TRBJ1-1; no reliable D call. Trimming took 4 bases from V and 6 from J, leaving 9 bases between them. CDR1 is ENHRY and CDR2 is SYGVKD in the germline V gene. The CDR3 is made up of 12 amino acids. Here the CDR3 reads CAISGRNPEAFF. For the CDR3, the DNA is TGTGCCATCAGTGGGAGAAACCCTGAAGCTTTCTTT.

The J gene is TRBJ2-7, the V gene TRBV18; 7 nucleotides agree with TRBD1. The CDR3 spans 14 residues. Per the germline V gene, CDR1 is KGHSH and CDR2 is LQKENI. With V trimmed by 3 bases and J by 5 bases, 7 bases remained unmatched. In DNA form, the CDR3 reads TGTGCCAGCTCACCGATGACAGGGATGGACGAGCAGTACTTC. It specifies CASSPMTGMDEQYF.

The chain couples TRBV12-5 to TRBJ1-1; no clear D gene. V was cut by 4 bases and J by 0 bases, with 12 bases left in between. The CDR3 has 15 residues. Germline CDR1 is LGHNT and CDR2 is FRNRAP. The CDR3 DNA reads as TGTGCTAGTGGTTCCCCATCAGGTTTGAACACTGAAGCTTTCTTT. Encoded protein: CASGSPSGLNTEAFF.

The chain couples TRBV6-6 to TRBJ1-2; TRBD1 might be the D (6 bases). This CDR3 has 12 amino acids. From germline, CDR1 is MNHNY and CDR2 SVGAGI (reference sequence). V dropped 8 bases and J dropped 2 bases, with 9 bases sitting between them. Here the CDR3 DNA reads TGTGCCAGCCAACAGGGAAACTATGGCTACACCTTC. This gives the protein CASQQGNYGYTF.

The rearrangement joins TRBV5-5 to TRBJ2-1, with D possibly matching TRBD2 (7 bases). The length of the CDR3 is 16 residues. Per the germline V gene, CDR1 is SGHKS and CDR2 is YYEKEE (reference sequence). V lost 2 bases, J lost 3 bases, and 15 bases lay in between. The CDR3 nucleotides are TGTGCCAGCAGCTTAACGCCGGGGGGCTTCTACAATGAGCAGTTCTTC. This encodes CASSLTPGGFYNEQFF.

The chain couples TRBV19 to TRBJ2-7, with a possible D match to TRBD2 (6 bases). CDR3 length: 16 amino acids. With 5 bases removed from V and 0 bases from J, the gap between germline ends came to 17 bases. CDR1 and CDR2 from the germline V gene are LNHDA and SQIVND (reference sequence). CDR3 protein: CASSSRLGTPSYEQYF. CDR3 DNA sequence: TGTGCCAGTAGTTCCCGACTAGGAACCCCCTCCTACGAGCAGTACTTC.

The genes are TRBV18 and TRBJ2-3; D may be TRBD1 (5 bases). Trimming took 0 bases from V and 8 from J, leaving 24 bases between them. Germline V lookup: CDR1 KGHSH, CDR2 LQKENI. This CDR3 has 18 amino acids. CDR3 sequence reads: CASSPPRQRGRTAGTQYF. The CDR3 DNA reads as TGTGCCAGCTCACCACCTCGACAGAGAGGCCGAACAGCAGGTACGCAGTATTTT. The full variable domain, rest sourced from reference TRBV18 and TRBJ2-3, is NAGVMQNPRHLVRRRGQEARLRCSPMKGHSHVYWYRQLPEEGLKFMVYLQKENIIDESGMPKERFSAEFPKEGPSILRIQQVVRGDSAAYFCASSPPRQRGRTAGTQYFGPGTRLTVL.

The count of this clone is one. The chain employs TRBV20-1 and TRBJ2-1; no reliable D call. Germline V gives CDR1 DFQATT, CDR2 SNEGSKA (reference sequence). V was cut by 7 bases and J by 7 bases, with 11 bases left in between. This CDR3 comprises 11 residues. The CDR3 region is CSVITLNEQFF. The CDR3 DNA is TGCAGTGTAATTACCCTGAATGAGCAGTTCTTC.

The chain joins TRBV6-1 to TRBJ1-2; 7 nucleotides align to TRBD1. CDR3 size: 15 residues. The germline CDR1 and CDR2 sequences are MNHNS and SASEGT. The J segment lost 2 bases and the V segment lost 6 bases, leaving 9 bases of the junction unmatched. The CDR3 loop is CASSEQGSANYGYTF. Here the CDR3 DNA reads TGTGCCAGCAGCGAACAGGGGTCGGCCAACTATGGCTACACCTTC.

This chain joins TRBV5-5 and TRBJ2-2, with 7 bases lining up with TRBD1. This CDR3 region has 17 residues. Trimming cost V 1 base and J 0 bases; bases outside gene matches: 6. Germline V gene sequence: CDR1 SGHKS, CDR2 YYEKEE (reference sequence). CDR3 in amino acids: CASSLQVTGSNTGELFF. In DNA form, the CDR3 reads TGTGCCAGCAGCTTGCAGGTGACAGGGTCGAACACCGGGGAGCTGTTTTTT.

The chain links TRBV6-5 to TRBJ2-7; TRBD2 might be the D (7 bases). The ends were cut back, 1 base at V and 7 bases at J, with 14 bases in the middle. This CDR3 region has 14 residues. Germline CDR1 and CDR2: MNHEY and SVGAGI. CDR3 nucleotides: TGTGCCAGCAGTTACTTCCGGGGGGCGGGTGAGCAGTACTTC. This sequence encodes CASSYFRGAGEQYF.